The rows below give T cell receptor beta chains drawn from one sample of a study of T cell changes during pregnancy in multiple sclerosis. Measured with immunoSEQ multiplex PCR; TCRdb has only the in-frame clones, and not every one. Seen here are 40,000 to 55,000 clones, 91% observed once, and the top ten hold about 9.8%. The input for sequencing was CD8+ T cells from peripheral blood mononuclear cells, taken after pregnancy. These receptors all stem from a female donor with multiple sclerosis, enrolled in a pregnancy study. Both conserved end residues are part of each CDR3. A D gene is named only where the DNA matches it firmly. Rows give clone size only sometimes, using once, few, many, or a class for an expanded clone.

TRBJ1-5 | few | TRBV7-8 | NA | TGTGCCAGCAGCTTAGTGAGGGTAGGTCAGCCCCAGCATTTT | CASSLVRVGQPQHF
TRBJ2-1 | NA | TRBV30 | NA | TGTGCCTGGGAAGTCAGCGGTGAGCAGTTCTTC | CAWEVSGEQFF
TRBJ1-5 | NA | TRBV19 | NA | TGTGCCAGTAGGCGCGGTGTTGCAGATAGCAATCAGCCCCAGCATTTT | CASRRGVADSNQPQHF
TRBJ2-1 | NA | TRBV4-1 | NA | TGCGCCAGCAGCCAAGAGGGAGTGGAGCAGTTCTTC | CASSQEGVEQFF
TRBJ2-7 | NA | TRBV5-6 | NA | TGTGCCAGCCGACAGAGCTCCTACGAGCAGTACTTC | CASRQSSYEQYF
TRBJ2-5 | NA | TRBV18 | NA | TGTGCCAGCTCACCTCTCGGGGAGCTTTTATTGACGGAGACCCAGTACTTC | CASSPLGELLLTETQYF
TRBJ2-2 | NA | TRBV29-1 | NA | TGCAGCGTTCTGGGGTTCACCGGGGGGCTGTTTTTT | CSVLGFTGGLFF
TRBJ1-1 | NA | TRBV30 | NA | TGTGCCTGGAGCCTAAACAGGGCTGAAGCTTTCTTT | CAWSLNRAEAFF
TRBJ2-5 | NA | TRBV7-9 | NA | TGTGCCAGCAGCTTGTCAGGCTTACAAGAGACCCAGTACTTC | CASSLSGLQETQYF
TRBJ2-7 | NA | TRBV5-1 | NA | TGCGCCAGCAGCGCAGGACAGACCACCTACGAGCAGTACTTC | CASSAGQTTYEQYF
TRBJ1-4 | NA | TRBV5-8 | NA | TGTGCCAGCAGATTGACGGTCATTAATGAAAAACTGTTTTTT | CASRLTVINEKLFF
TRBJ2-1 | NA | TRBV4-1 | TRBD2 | TGCGCCAGCAGCCAAGCCCCCCTAGCGGGGATCTACAATGAGCAGTTCTTC | CASSQAPLAGIYNEQFF
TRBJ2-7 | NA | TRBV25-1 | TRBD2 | TGTGCCAGCATGGCGGGGGGGCCGGGTGAGCAGTACTTC | CASMAGGPGEQYF
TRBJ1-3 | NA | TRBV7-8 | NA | TGTGCCAGCAGCCCGACCAGGGATCCTGGAAACACCATATATTTT | CASSPTRDPGNTIYF
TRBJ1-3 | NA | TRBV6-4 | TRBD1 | TGTGCCAGCTTTCACCGGGACAGGGGGTGTACCATATATTTT | CASFHRDRGCTIYF
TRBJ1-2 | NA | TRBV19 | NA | TGTGCCAGTAGTATAGTACCAGGGGACTATGGCTACACCTTC | CASSIVPGDYGYTF
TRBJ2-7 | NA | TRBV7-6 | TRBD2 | TGTGCCAGCAGCTCGGAAGCGGGGTGGGGTGAGCAGTACTTC | CASSSEAGWGEQYF
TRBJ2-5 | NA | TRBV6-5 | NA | TGTGCCAGCAGTTACGGGGCAGGAGGGAGCGAGACCCAGTACTTC | CASSYGAGGSETQYF
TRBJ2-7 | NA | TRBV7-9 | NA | TGTGCCAGCAGCCCCCCCGGCTCCTACGAGCAGTACTTC | CASSPPGSYEQYF
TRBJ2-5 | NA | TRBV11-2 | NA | TGTGCCAGCAGCCCCAAGGCAGGCGTAGCAGGGAAAGGAGAGACCCAGTACTTC | CASSPKAGVAGKGETQYF
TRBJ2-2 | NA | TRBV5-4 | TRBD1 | TGTGCCAGCAGCTCTGGGACAGGTCACACCGGGGAGCTGTTTTTT | CASSSGTGHTGELFF
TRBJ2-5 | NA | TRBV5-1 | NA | TGCGCCAGCAGCTTGGATGGGCCGGGGAGGTGGGAGACCCAGTACTTC | CASSLDGPGRWETQYF
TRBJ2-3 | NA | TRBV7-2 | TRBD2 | TGTGCCAGCAGTTTTAGCGGGGGGGCAGATACGCAGTATTTT | CASSFSGGADTQYF
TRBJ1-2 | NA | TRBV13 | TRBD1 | TGTGCCAGCAGCCAAGGGACAGGGAGATATGGCTACACCTTC | CASSQGTGRYGYTF
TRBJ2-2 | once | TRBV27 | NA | TGTGCCAGCAGTTACCTGAACTCCGGGGAGCTGTTTTTT | CASSYLNSGELFF
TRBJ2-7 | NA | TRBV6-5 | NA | TGTGCCAGCGGGAGCCAGGCCTACGAGCAGTACTTC | CASGSQAYEQYF
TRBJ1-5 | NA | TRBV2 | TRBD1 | TGTGCCAGCAGTGAAGGAGACAGGGAAAGCAATCAGCCCCAGCATTTT | CASSEGDRESNQPQHF
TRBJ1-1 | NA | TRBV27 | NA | TGTGCCAGCAGTTTATCTAGTACTAACACTGAAGCTTTCTTT | CASSLSSTNTEAFF
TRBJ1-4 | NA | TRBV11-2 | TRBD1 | TGTGCCAGCAGCTCGGGGACAGTCTGGAATGAAAAACTGTTTTTT | CASSSGTVWNEKLFF
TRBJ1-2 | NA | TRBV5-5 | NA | TGTGCCAGCAAGGAAGATGACTCATCTACATTCTATGGCTACACCTTC | CASKEDDSSTFYGYTF
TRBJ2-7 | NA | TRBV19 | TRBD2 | TGTGCCAGTAGTTTAGCGGGAAGCTACGAGCAGTACTTC | CASSLAGSYEQYF
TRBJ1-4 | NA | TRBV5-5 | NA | TGTGCCAGCAGCTTGTACAGGGAAAATGAAAAACTGTTTTTT | CASSLYRENEKLFF
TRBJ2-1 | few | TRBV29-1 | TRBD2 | TGCAGCGTTGACGGGGGGGCAGTGACAGGTAACAATGAGCAGTTCTTC | CSVDGGAVTGNNEQFF
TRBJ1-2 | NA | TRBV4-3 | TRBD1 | TGCGCCAGCAGCCAAGATCCGAGGGGGCCCACCAATGGCTACACCTTC | CASSQDPRGPTNGYTF
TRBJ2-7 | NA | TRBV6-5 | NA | TGTGCCAGCAGTTACTCTCGGTGGGCAACCTACGAGCAGTACTTC | CASSYSRWATYEQYF
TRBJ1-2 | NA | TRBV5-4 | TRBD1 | TGTGCCAGCAGCGTTGACAGGGGTGGAGGCTACACCTTC | CASSVDRGGGYTF
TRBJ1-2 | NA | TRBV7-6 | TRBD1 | TGTGCCAGCAGCTTAGGGCGGCAGGGGGAGCATGGCTACACCTTC | CASSLGRQGEHGYTF
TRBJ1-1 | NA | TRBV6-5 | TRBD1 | TGTGCCAGCAGGATCGGACAGGGGACCACTGAAGCTTTCTTT | CASRIGQGTTEAFF
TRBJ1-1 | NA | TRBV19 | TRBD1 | TGTGCCAGTAGGACAGGGGCTGAAGCTTTCTTT | CASRTGAEAFF
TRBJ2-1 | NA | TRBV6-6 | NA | TGTGCCAGCAGTGCCAACAGCTACAATGAGCAGTTCTTC | CASSANSYNEQFF
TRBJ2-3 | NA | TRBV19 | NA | TGTGCCAGTAGTATGGGACTCGCAGATACGCAGTATTTT | CASSMGLADTQYF
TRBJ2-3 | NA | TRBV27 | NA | TGTGCCAGCAGTTTTACGGAGGAACTCACAGATACGCAGTATTTT | CASSFTEELTDTQYF
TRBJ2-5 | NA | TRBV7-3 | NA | TGTGCCAGCAGCTTACGACAGTCCCCCGTGGAGACCCAGTACTTC | CASSLRQSPVETQYF
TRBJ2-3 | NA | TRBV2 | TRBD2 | TGTGCCAGCAGTAAAGGACTAGCGGGAGAAGGAGATACGCAGTATTTT | CASSKGLAGEGDTQYF
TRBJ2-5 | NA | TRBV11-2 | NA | TGTGCCAGCTGTGATAAGAACAGGGAAGAGACCCAGTACTTC | CASCDKNREETQYF
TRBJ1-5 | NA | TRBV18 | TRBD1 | TGTGCCAGCTCATCCTCCCCCCCGACAGGGGGAAATAATCAGCCCCAGCATTTT | CASSSSPPTGGNNQPQHF
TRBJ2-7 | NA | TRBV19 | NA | TGTGCCAGTAGTATGGGGGGAGGCAGCTCCTACGAGCAGTACTTC | CASSMGGGSSYEQYF
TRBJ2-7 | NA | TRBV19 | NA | TGTGCCAGTAGTCCCTCCCGCGGCTCCTACGAGCAGTACTTC | CASSPSRGSYEQYF
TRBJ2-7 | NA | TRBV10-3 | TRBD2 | TGTGCCATCAGTGATCGCGGGGGGACCTACGAGCAGTACTTC | CAISDRGGTYEQYF
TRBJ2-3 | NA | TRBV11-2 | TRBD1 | TGTGCCAGCAGCCCAGGGGGCCGCATAGATACGCAGTATTTT | CASSPGGRIDTQYF
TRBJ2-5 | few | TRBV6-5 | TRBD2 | TGTGCCAGCAGTTACACAGGGACTAGCGGGAGTGAGACCCAGTACTTC | CASSYTGTSGSETQYF
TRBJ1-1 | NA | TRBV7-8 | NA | TGTGCCAGCAGCTCCCGGGACAAATACACTGAAGCTTTCTTT | CASSSRDKYTEAFF
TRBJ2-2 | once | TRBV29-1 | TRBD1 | TGCAGCGTGCAGGGGGCGAGCACCGGGGAGCTGTTTTTT | CSVQGASTGELFF
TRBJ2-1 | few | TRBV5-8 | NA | TGTGCCAGCAGCTTGGCCGATGAGCAGTTCTTC | CASSLADEQFF